The text below deals with one TCR beta chain. The antigen remains undetermined. The sample comes from a study of T cell responses to AZD1222 COVID-19 vaccine. Points from the study as a whole: Targets within unmutated variant regions were reportedly found for nearly half of spike-specific TCRs. Donors were largely white British and mainly female; clonal diversity was possibly underestimated. Only after the peak T cell response were repertoires sampled.

Trimming took 6 bases from V and 2 from J, leaving 11 bases between them. The CDR3 spans 14 residues. CDR1 is LNHDA, CDR2 SQIVND, per germline (reference sequence). Data came from immunoSEQ multiplex PCR; TCRdb stores just in-frame clones and leaves some out. This repertoire shows some 150,000 clones, approximately 85% found once; its top ten account for about 3.8%. The TCR was taken from an adult in good health. The rearrangement joins TRBV19 to TRBJ1-5, with D maybe TRBD1 (5 bases). The source material was peripheral blood, sampled on day 0 of MenACWY control vaccination. The CDR3 region is CASSHQGGNQPQHF. In DNA, the CDR3 is TGTGCCAGTAGCCATCAGGGCGGCAATCAGCCCCAGCATTTT.